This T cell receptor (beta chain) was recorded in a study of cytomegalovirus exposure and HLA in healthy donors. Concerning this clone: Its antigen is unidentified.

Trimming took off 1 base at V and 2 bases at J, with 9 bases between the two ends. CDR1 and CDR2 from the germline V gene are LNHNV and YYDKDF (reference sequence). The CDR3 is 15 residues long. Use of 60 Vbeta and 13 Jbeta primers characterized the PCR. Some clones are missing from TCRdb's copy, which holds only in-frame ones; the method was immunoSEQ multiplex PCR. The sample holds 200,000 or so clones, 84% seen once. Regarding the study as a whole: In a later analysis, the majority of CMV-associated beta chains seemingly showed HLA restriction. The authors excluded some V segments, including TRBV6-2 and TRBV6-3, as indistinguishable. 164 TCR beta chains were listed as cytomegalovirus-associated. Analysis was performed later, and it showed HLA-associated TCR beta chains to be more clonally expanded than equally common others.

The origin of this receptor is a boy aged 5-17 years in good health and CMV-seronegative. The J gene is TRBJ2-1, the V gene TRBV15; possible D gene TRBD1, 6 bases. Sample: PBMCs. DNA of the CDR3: TGTGCCACCAGCAGAGGAAGGGGGACCTACAATGAGCAGTTCTTC. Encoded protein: CATSRGRGTYNEQFF. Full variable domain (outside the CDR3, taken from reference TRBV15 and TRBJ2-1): DAMVIQNPRYQVTQFGKPVTLSCSQTLNHNVMYWYQQKSSQAPKLLFHYYDKDFNNEADTPDNFQSRRPNTSFCFLDIRSPGLGDTAMYLCATSRGRGTYNEQFFGPGTRLTVL.